This section outlines one TCR beta chain sequence together with its context. Its antigen is as yet unknown. This entry comes from a study of memory CD4+ T cells and cytomegalovirus serostatus. In the study overall: Donors were healthy Belgian adults, under ten CMV seropositive and approximately 25 seronegative. Whole-study findings and limits: Of about 150 reported CMV TCRbeta sequences, some 70 were found in memory CD4+ repertoires.

Single viable CD3+CD4+CD8-CD45RO+ cells were sorted as the memory CD4+ T cells. The CDR3 totals 16 residues. Germline V gene data show CDR1 as SGHAT and CDR2 as FQNNGV. The V gene end was trimmed by 4 bases and the J gene end by 2 bases; junction bases not matched to a gene: 6. Per the study methods: Out-of-frame sequences were removed, leaving some 2 million distinct TCRbeta sequences. The table came from immunoSEQ multiplex PCR; TCRdb's copy has only in-frame clones and leaves some out. V, J and clone size are those of that table, while D and trimming were read from the DNA. The sample includes tens of thousands of clones, around 80% of them seen just once.

This chain connects TRBV11-2 to TRBJ2-2; 8 nucleotides align to TRBD2. This sequence originates from an adult in good health and CMV-seropositive. The specimen sequenced was memory CD4+ T cells from blood. The CDR3: CASSSTSGINTGELFF. Written as DNA, the CDR3 is TGTGCCAGCAGCTCCACTAGCGGCATTAACACCGGGGAGCTGTTTTTT.